This record concerns one TCR beta chain sequence. Its antigen is currently unknown. The data stem from a study of PD-1 blockade in classical Hodgkin lymphoma. General study points: Newly diagnosed patients reportedly trailed healthy donors in baseline TCR diversity. The diversity seen at baseline in complete responders resembled that of newly diagnosed patients. Some patients started nivolumab under 1 year after ASCT, and they were excluded.

After autologous stem cell transplantation all patients relapsed, and prior brentuximab vedotin exposure differed between cohorts. The repertoire was sequenced with immunoSEQ multiplex PCR; TCRdb's copy has only in-frame clones and lacks some. The table shows about 98,000 clones, with 80% to 95% occurring only once. This TCR derives from a human donor with classical Hodgkin lymphoma. The specimen comprised peripheral blood mononuclear cells (PBMCs), sampled at baseline.

CDR3 region: CASSLGAAWEPQHF. The CDR3 DNA reads as TGTGCCAGCAGCTTAGGGGCGGCCTGGGAGCCCCAGCATTTT. This sequence joins TRBV7-8 and TRBJ1-5; no clear D gene. The CDR3 has 14 residues. From germline, CDR1 is SGHVS and CDR2 FQNEAQ. The V gene lost 1 base and the J gene lost 8 bases, with 12 bases spanning the gap.